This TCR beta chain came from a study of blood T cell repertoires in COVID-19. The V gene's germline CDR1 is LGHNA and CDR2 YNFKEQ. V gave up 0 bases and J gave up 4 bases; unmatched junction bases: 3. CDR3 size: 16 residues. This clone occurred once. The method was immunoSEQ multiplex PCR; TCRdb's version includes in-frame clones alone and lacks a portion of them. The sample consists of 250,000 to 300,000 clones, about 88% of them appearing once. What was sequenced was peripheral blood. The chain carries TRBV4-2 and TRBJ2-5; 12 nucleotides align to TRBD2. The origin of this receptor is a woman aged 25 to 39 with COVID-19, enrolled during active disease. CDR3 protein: CASSQERLAGVETQYF. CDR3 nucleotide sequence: TGTGCCAGCAGCCAAGAGAGACTAGCGGGAGTAGAGACCCAGTACTTC.